Presented here are 21 T cell receptor beta chains from one specimen sequenced in a study of memory CD4+ T cells and cytomegalovirus serostatus. Produced via immunoSEQ multiplex PCR; TCRdb's table is partial and in-frame only. There are around 84,000 clones in the sample; about 85% occur only once, and around 0.73% lies in the top ten. The sort gate was single viable CD3+CD4+CD8-CD45RO+ cells for memory CD4+ T cells. Sequencing input: memory CD4+ T cells from blood. These receptors came from an adult in good health and CMV-seronegative.

This clone was counted once. The rearrangement links TRBV6-1 to TRBJ1-4; D uncertain. Trimming pared 3 bases from V and 8 bases from J, leaving 13 bases between. Germline-derived CDR1 and CDR2 are MNHNS and SASEGT. The CDR3 covers 14 residues. CDR3 region: CASSDIGRREKLFF. CDR3 nucleotides: TGTGCCAGCAGTGACATTGGACGGAGGGAAAAACTGTTTTTT.

Concerning this clone: The junction and the germline gene differ at one end; a read error may be behind it. The gene calls are TRBV11-2 and TRBJ2-2, with unresolved D. CDR1 and CDR2 (germline): SGHAT, FQNNGV. CDR3 size: 15 residues. The chain's CDR3 is CASSLDWRNNGELFF. The CDR3 bases are TGTGCCAGCAGCTTAGATTGGAGAAACAACGGGGAGCTGTTTTTT. The complete variable domain, with remaining parts taken from reference TRBV11-2 and TRBJ2-2, reads EAGVAQSPRYKIIEKRQSVAFWCNPISGHATLYWYQQILGQGPKLLIQFQNNGVVDDSQLPKDRFSAERLKGVDSTLKIQPAKLEDSAVYLCASSLDWRNNGELFFGEGSRLTVL.

V usage is TRBV5-5 and J usage is TRBJ1-1, with 8 bases aligning to TRBD1. Germline-derived CDR1 and CDR2 are SGHKS and YYEKEE (reference sequence). CDR3 size: 15 residues. J was trimmed by 7 bases and V by 0 bases; bases with no gene match: 8. The CDR3 loop reads CASSLVGTGDLEAFF. The CDR3 DNA is TGTGCCAGCAGCTTGGTAGGGACAGGTGACCTTGAAGCTTTCTTT.

V is TRBV4-1 and J is TRBJ2-5; 8 bases are shared with TRBD2. The CDR3 sequence is 16 residues long. V was pared by 1 base and J by 5 bases, with 9 bases of the junction left unmatched. CDR1 is MGHRA and CDR2 is YSYEKL in the germline V gene. Here the CDR3 DNA reads TGCGCCAGCAGCCAAGTCGGGAGGGTGACTGGGGAGACCCAGTACTTC. Protein sequence: CASSQVGRVTGETQYF.

This clone was seen only a few times. V gene TRBV6-1 combines with J gene TRBJ2-2; the D gene is possibly TRBD2 (5 bases). The CDR3 sequence is 14 residues long. Germline V gives CDR1 MNHNS, CDR2 SASEGT. V was clipped by 10 bases and J by 7 bases, with 19 bases between them. The DNA of the CDR3 is TGTGCCACTACGGGCCATAGCGCCTACGGGGAGCTGTTTTTT. As protein: CATTGHSAYGELFF.

This sequence joins TRBV19 and TRBJ1-1, with D unresolved. Trimming took 4 bases from V and 10 from J, leaving 10 bases between them. The V gene's germline CDR1 is LNHDA and CDR2 SQIVND (reference sequence). The CDR3 runs 11 residues. Written as DNA, the CDR3 is TGTGCCAGTAGTACGGTATACGCAGCTTTCTTT. Translation gives CASSTVYAAFF. The full variable domain, rest sourced from reference TRBV19 and TRBJ1-1, is DGGITQSPKYLFRKEGQNVTLSCEQNLNHDAMYWYRQDPGQGLRLIYYSQIVNDFQKGDIAEGYSVSREKKESFPLTVTSAQKNPTAFYLCASSTVYAAFFGQGTRLTVV.

This chain links TRBV21-1 with TRBJ1-4. TRBV21-1 is assigned pseudogene status. The CDR3 sequence is 18 residues long. The chain's CDR3 is CASSMGKEGWATNEKLFF. The CDR3 bases are TGTGCCAGCAGCATGGGCAAGGAGGGGTGGGCAACTAATGAAAAACTGTTTTTT.

This chain connects TRBV10-1 to TRBJ1-5; D is unresolved. CDR1 is WNHNN and CDR2 is SYGVQD in the germline V gene (reference sequence). The CDR3 loop spans 15 amino acids. Trimming removed 0 bases from V and 7 bases from J, with 13 bases in between. The CDR3 DNA follows: TGCGCCAGCAGTGAGTCCTCAATGGGGAACCAGCCCCAGCATTTT. The encoded protein is CASSESSMGNQPQHF.

V and J are TRBV6-1 and TRBJ1-1; a weak D match, TRBD1 (5 bases). Trimming stripped 6 bases from V and 2 bases from J, with 10 bases between. The CDR3 loop spans 13 amino acids. Germline V gives CDR1 MNHNS, CDR2 SASEGT. This CDR3 reads CASRATVNTEAFF. CDR3 nucleotide sequence: TGTGCCAGCAGGGCGACAGTCAACACTGAAGCTTTCTTT.

This clone is a singleton in its sample. V gene TRBV6-5 combines with J gene TRBJ1-4; D is ambiguous. Germline V gene sequence: CDR1 MNHEY, CDR2 SVGAGI. V lost 6 bases and J 7 bases, leaving 9 bases between the germline ends. CDR3 length equals 12 residues. The CDR3 DNA sequence: TGTGCCAGCAGCGAGACTGGTGAAAAACTGTTTTTT. Amino acids: CASSETGEKLFF.

This chain links TRBV5-1 with TRBJ2-1; 8 bases align to TRBD2. The CDR3 consists of 15 residues. V gave up 2 bases and J gave up 4 bases; unmatched junction bases: 5. Germline V lookup: CDR1 SGHRS, CDR2 YFSETQ. CDR3 nucleotides: TGCGCCAGCAGCTTCGGGGGGGCAGGGTACAATGAGCAGTTCTTC. This sequence encodes CASSFGGAGYNEQFF. The full variable domain, in which reference TRBV5-1 and TRBJ2-1 provide the parts outside the CDR3, is KAGVTQTPRYLIKTRGQQVTLSCSPISGHRSVSWYQQTPGQGLQFLFEYFSETQRNKGNFPGRFSGRQFSNSRSEMNVSTLELGDSALYLCASSFGGAGYNEQFFGPGTRLTVL.

This clone was seen just once. This sequence joins TRBV2 and TRBJ1-1; D unresolved. V lost 5 bases and J 4 bases, leaving 14 bases between the germline ends. This CDR3 has 14 amino acids. The germline V gene has CDR1 SNHLY and CDR2 FYNNEI. The CDR3 DNA is TGTGCCAGCAGTCCCCCGCAAGTTGGCACTGAAGCTTTCTTT. Protein sequence: CASSPPQVGTEAFF.

The chain is built from TRBV5-6 and TRBJ1-6; D may be TRBD1 (6 bases). The V gene's germline CDR1 is SGHDT and CDR2 YYEEEE. The CDR3 contains 16 residues. Trimming shortened V by 0 bases and J by 7 bases, and 14 bases separated the two germline ends. The DNA for the CDR3 is TGTGCCAGCAGCTTGGGTTCAGGGGCGGTAAATTCACCCCTCCACTTT. It yields the protein CASSLGSGAVNSPLHF. The full variable domain, with the rest looked up from reference TRBV5-6 and TRBJ1-6, is DAGVTQSPTHLIKTRGQQVTLRCSPKSGHDTVSWYQQALGQGPQFIFQYYEEEERQRGNFPDRFSGHQFPNYSSELNVNALLLGDSALYLCASSLGSGAVNSPLHFGNGTRLTVT.

This clone was recorded a few times. The chain recombines TRBV30 with TRBJ2-7; possibly TRBD1 or TRBD2 for D (5 bases each). The CDR3 spans 13 residues. Germline V gene lookup returns CDR1 GTSNPN and CDR2 SVGIG (reference sequence). V shed 3 bases and J shed 7 bases, with 16 bases lying between them. The CDR3 bases are TGTGCCTGGAGCCCTCAAGGGACGGGGGAGCAGTACTTC. Translation: CAWSPQGTGEQYF.

This clone appeared a few times. This chain joins TRBV5-1 and TRBJ2-2; a weak D match, TRBD1 (5 bases). The CDR3 is made up of 15 amino acids. Germline CDR1 reads SGHRS; CDR2 reads YFSETQ. Between the trimmed V and J ends, which lost 5 bases and 4 bases, there was a span of 15 bases. The CDR3 sequence: CASRVLTDSTGELFF. The CDR3 DNA reads TGCGCCAGCAGAGTTTTGACAGATTCCACCGGGGAGCTGTTTTTT.

V is TRBV6-1 and J is TRBJ1-5, with D unclear. CDR1 and CDR2 from the germline V gene are MNHNS and SASEGT. The CDR3 consists of 12 residues. Trimming took off 7 bases at V and 6 bases at J, with 10 bases between the two ends. The CDR3 is CASITPGQPQHF. Written as DNA, the CDR3 is TGTGCCAGCATAACTCCGGGTCAGCCCCAGCATTTT.

The chain links TRBV2 to TRBJ2-5; 7 nucleotides line up with TRBD1. The V and J ends lost 2 bases and 3 bases, in that order; junction bases with no gene match: 6. In germline, CDR1 is SNHLY, CDR2 FYNNEI. The length of the CDR3 is 15 residues. The DNA of the CDR3 is TGTGCCAGCAGTGAACTAGGGCAGGGGGAAGAGACCCAGTACTTC. Translation: CASSELGQGEETQYF.

This clone was recorded a few times. The genes are TRBV27 and TRBJ1-5; perhaps TRBD1 as D (6 bases). CDR1 and CDR2 from the germline V gene are MNHEY and SMNVEV (reference sequence). The CDR3 covers 13 residues. Between the trimmed V and J ends, which lost 6 bases and 9 bases, there was a span of 15 bases. CDR3 sequence (DNA): TGTGCCAGCAGCCGCGGGGGGGCATCGCCCCAGCATTTT. As protein: CASSRGGASPQHF.

This chain links TRBV6-1 with TRBJ2-1; TRBD1 might be the D (6 bases). The CDR3 is 15 residues long. Germline V gives CDR1 MNHNS, CDR2 SASEGT. The ends were cut back, 1 base at V and 0 bases at J, with 7 bases in the middle. DNA of the CDR3: TGTGCCAGCAGTGAAGACAGGGACTCCTACAATGAGCAGTTCTTC. Translating it yields CASSEDRDSYNEQFF.

A single count supports this clone. The J gene is TRBJ2-3, the V gene TRBV2; a possible D gene is TRBD1 (5 bases). Looked up from germline, CDR1 is SNHLY and CDR2 is FYNNEI. The CDR3 contains 15 residues. V was trimmed by 6 bases and J by 0 bases, leaving 13 bases between them. As DNA, the CDR3 is TGTGCCAGCAGGGGGCCCTTCGCTAGCACAGATACGCAGTATTTT. This codes for CASRGPFASTDTQYF.

The chain carries TRBV5-1 and TRBJ1-5, with 9 bases that match TRBD1. The germline V gene encodes CDR1 SGHRS and CDR2 YFSETQ. V lost 4 bases, J lost 7 bases, and 6 bases stayed unmatched. The length of the CDR3 is 14 residues. Written as DNA, the CDR3 is TGCGCCAGCAGCCCCGGGACAGGGAAACAGCCCCAGCATTTT. Residues: CASSPGTGKQPQHF.